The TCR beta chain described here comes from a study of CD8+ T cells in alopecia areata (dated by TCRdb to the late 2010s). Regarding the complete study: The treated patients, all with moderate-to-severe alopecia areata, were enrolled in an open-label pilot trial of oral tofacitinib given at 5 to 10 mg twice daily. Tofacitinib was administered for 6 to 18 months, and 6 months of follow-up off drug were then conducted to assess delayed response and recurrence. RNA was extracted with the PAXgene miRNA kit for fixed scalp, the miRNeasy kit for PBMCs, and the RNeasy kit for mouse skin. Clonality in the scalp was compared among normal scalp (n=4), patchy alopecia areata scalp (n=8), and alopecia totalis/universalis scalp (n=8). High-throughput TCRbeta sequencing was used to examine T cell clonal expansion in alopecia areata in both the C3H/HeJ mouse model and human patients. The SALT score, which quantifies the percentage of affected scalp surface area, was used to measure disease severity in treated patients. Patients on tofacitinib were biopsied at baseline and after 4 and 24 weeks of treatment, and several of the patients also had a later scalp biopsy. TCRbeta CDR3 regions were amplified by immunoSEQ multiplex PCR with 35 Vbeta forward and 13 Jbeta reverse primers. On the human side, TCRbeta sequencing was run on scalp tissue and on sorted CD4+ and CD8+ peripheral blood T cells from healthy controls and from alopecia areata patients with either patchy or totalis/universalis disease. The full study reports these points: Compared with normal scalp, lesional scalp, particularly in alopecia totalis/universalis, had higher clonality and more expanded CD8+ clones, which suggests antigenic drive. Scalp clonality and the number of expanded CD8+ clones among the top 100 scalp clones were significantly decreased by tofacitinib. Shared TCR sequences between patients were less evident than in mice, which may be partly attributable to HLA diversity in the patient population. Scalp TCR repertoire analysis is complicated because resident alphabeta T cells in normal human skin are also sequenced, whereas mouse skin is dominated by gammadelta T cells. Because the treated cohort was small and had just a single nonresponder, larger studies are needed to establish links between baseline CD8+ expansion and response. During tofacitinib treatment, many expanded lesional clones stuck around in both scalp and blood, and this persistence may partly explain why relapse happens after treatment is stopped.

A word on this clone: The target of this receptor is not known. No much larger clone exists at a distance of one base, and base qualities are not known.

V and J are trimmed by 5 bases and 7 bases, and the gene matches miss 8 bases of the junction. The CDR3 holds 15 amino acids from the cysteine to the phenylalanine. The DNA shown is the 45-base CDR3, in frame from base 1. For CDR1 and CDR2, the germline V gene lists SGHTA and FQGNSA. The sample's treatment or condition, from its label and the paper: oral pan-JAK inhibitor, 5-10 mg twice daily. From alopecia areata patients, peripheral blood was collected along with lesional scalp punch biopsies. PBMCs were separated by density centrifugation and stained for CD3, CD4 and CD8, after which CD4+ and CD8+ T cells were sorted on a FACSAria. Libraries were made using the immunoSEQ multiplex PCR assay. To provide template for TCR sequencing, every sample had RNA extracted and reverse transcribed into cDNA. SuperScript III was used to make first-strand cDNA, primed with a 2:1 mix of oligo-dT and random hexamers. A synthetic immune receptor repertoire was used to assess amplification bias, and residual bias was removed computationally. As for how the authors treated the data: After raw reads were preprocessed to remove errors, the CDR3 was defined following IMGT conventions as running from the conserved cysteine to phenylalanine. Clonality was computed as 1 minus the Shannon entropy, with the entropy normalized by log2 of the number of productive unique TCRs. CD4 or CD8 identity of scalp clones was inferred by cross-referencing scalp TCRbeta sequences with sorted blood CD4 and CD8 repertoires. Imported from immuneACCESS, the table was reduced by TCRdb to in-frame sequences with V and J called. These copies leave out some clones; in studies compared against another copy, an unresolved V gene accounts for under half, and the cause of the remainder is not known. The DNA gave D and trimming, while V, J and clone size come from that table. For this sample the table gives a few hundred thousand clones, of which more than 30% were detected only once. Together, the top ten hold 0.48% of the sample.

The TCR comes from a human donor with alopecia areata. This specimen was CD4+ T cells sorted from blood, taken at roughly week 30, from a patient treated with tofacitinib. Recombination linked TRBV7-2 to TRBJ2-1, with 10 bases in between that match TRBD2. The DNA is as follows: TGTGCCAGCAGCCGGTTTACTAGCGGGAAAAATGAGCAGTTCTTC. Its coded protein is CASSRFTSGKNEQFF. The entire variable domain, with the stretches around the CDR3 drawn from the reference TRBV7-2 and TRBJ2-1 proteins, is GAGVSQSPSNKVTEKGKDVELRCDPISGHTALYWYRQSLGQGLEFLIYFQGNSAPDKSGLPSDRFSAERTGGSVSTLTIQRTQQEDSAVYLCASSRFTSGKNEQFFGPGTRLTVL.